Below, one T cell receptor beta chain is given with its context. The CDR3 runs to 14 residues. Germline V lookup: CDR1 GTSNPN, CDR2 SVGIG (reference sequence). V shed 0 bases and J shed 5 bases, with 13 bases lying between them. This specimen belongs to a study of blood T cell repertoires in COVID-19. The method was immunoSEQ multiplex PCR; TCRdb's version includes in-frame clones alone and lacks a portion of them. The table has roughly 200,000 clones, 87% seen once. The chain recombines TRBV30 with TRBJ1-1; D may be TRBD1 (6 bases). The clonotype was recovered from a woman aged 18-30 years who had recovered from COVID-19. Input material: peripheral blood. The CDR3, as DNA: TGTGCCTGGAGTGTCCTACAGGGTAAAACTGAAGCTTTCTTT. This gives the protein CAWSVLQGKTEAFF.